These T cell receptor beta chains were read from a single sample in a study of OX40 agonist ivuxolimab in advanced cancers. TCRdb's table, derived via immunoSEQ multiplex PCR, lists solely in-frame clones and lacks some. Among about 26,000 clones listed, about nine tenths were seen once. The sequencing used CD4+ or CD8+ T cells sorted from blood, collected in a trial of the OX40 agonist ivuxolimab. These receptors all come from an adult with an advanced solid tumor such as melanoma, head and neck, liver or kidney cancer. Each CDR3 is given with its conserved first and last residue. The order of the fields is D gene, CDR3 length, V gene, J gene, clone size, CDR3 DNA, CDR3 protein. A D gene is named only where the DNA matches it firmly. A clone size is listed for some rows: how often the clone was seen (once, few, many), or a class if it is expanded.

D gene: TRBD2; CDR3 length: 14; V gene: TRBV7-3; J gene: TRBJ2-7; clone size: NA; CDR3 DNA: TGTGCCAGCAGCTTAGTCGGGGGGGCCTACGAGCAGTACTTC; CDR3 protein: CASSLVGGAYEQYF
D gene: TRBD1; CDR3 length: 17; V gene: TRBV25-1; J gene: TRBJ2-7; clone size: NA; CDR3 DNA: TGTGCCAGCCTCGACAGGGGCCGACCGGAAATCCACTACGAGCAGTACTTC; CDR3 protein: CASLDRGRPEIHYEQYF
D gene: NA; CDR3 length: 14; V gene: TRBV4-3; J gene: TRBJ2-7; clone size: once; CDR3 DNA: TGCGCCAGCAGCCAAGGGACAGTTACCTACGAGCAGTACTTC; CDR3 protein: CASSQGTVTYEQYF
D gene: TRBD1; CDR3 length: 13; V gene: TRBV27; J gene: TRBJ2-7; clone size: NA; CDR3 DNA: TGTGCCAGCAGTTACAGGGGAAGGTACGAGCAGTACTTC; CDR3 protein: CASSYRGRYEQYF
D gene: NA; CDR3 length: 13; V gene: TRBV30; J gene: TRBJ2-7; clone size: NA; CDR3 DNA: TGTGCCTGGAGTGTTGGGCGGGCCTACGAGCAGTACTTC; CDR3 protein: CAWSVGRAYEQYF
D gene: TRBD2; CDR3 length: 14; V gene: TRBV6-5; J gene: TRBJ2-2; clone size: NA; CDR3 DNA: TGTGCCAGCACATTAGCGGGGGGCCCCGGGGAGCTGTTTTTT; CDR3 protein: CASTLAGGPGELFF
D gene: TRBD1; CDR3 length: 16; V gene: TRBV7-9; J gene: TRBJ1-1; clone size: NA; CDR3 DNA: TGTGCCAGCAGCTCAACCAAGGGGGCAGCTCGCACTGAAGCTTTCTTT; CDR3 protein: CASSSTKGAARTEAFF
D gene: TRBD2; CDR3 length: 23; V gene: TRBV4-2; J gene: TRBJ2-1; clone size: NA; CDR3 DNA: TGTGCCAGCAGCCATCCCGCGACCGGGACTAGCGGGACGCCCCTTACCTCCTACAATGAGCAGTTCTTC; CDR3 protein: CASSHPATGTSGTPLTSYNEQFF
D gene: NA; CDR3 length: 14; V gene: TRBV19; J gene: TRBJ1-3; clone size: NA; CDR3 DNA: TGTGCCACCTCCAGTGAAGACTCTGGAAACACCATATATTTT; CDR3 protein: CATSSEDSGNTIYF
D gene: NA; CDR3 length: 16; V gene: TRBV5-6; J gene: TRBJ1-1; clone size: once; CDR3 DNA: TGTGCCAGCAGCTTGGTGCCGGGAATTTTGGAGACTGAAGCTTTCTTT; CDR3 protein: CASSLVPGILETEAFF
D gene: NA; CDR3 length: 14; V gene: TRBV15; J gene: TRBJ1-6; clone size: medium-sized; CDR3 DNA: TGTGCCACCAGCAGAGATCAGACGAATTCACCCCTCCACTTT; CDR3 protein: CATSRDQTNSPLHF
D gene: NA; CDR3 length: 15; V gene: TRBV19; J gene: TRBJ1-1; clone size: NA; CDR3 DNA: TGTGCCAGTAGTTCCTACGGGGCAGGTTACACTGAAGCTTTCTTT; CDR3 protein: CASSSYGAGYTEAFF
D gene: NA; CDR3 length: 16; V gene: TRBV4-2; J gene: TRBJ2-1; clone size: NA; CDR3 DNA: TGTGCCAGCAGCCTACGGCACAGACTCCTGGACAATGAGCAGTTCTTC; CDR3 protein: CASSLRHRLLDNEQFF
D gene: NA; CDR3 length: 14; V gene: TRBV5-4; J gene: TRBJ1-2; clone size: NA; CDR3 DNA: TGTGCCAGCAGCTTGGCCAAGGGAGGGTCCGGCTACACCTTC; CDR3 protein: CASSLAKGGSGYTF
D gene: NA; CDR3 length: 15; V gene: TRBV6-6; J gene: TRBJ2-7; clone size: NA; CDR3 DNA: TGTGCCAGCAGTCTGACCGGACCGCAAGCCTACGAGCAGTACTTC; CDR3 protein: CASSLTGPQAYEQYF
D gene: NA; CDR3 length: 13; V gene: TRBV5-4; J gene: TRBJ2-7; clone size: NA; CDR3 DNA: TGTGCCAGCAGCTTGAAAAATTCCTACGAGCAGTACTTC; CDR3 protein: CASSLKNSYEQYF
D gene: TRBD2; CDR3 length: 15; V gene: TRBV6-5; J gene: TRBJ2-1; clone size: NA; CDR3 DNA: TGTGCCAGCAGTACCACGGGGGAGGGCGATTATGAGCAGTTCTTC; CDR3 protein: CASSTTGEGDYEQFF
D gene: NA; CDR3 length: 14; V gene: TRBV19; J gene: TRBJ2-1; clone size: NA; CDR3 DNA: TGTGCCAGTAGTATCCTACCCCGGGGCAATGAGCAGTTCTTC; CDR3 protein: CASSILPRGNEQFF
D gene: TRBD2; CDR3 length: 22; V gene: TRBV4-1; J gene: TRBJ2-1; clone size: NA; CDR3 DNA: TGCGCCAGCAGCCAAGATACTCCGGGACTAGCGGGAGGGCCGGGCTCCTACAATGAGCAGTTCTTC; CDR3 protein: CASSQDTPGLAGGPGSYNEQFF
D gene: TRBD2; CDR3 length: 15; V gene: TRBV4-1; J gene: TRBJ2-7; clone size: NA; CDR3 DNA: TGCGCCAGCAGCCACGCCGGGACTAGCGGCTACGAGCAGTACTTC; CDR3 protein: CASSHAGTSGYEQYF
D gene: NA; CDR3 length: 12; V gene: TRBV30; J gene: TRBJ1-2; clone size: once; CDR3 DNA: TGTGCCTGGAGTGGGGACAACTATGGCTACACCTTC; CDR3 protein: CAWSGDNYGYTF
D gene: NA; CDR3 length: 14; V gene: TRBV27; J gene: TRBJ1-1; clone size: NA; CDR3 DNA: TGTGCCAGCAGTTTAGGGGGGGCGGCCACTGAAGCTTTCTTT; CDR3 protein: CASSLGGAATEAFF
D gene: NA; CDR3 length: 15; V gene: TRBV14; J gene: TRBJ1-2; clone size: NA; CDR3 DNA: TGTGCCAGCAGCCCCCCGGACTTCTATACCTATGGCTACACCTTC; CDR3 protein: CASSPPDFYTYGYTF
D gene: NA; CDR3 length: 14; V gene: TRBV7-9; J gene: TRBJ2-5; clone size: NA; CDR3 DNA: TGTGCCAGCAGGAATGGGGGAGGACAAGAGACCCAGTACTTC; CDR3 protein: CASRNGGGQETQYF
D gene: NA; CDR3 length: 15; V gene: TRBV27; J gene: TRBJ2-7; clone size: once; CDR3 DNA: TGTGCCAGCAGTTTATCGGGAAGAGGGAACACGGAGCAGTACTTC; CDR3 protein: CASSLSGRGNTEQYF
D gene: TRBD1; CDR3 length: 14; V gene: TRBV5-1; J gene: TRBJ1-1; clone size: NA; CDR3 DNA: TGCGCCATCGACGACAGGGAACCGGGCACTGAAGCTTTCTTT; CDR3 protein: CAIDDREPGTEAFF
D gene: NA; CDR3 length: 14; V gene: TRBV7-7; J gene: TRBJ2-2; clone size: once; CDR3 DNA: TGTGCCAGCAGCCACGGAAGGGGGTCCGGGGAGCTGTTTTTT; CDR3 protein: CASSHGRGSGELFF
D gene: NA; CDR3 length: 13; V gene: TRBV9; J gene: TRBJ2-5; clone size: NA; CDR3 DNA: TGTGCCAGCAGTGCGGGACTGCAAGAGACCCAGTACTTC; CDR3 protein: CASSAGLQETQYF
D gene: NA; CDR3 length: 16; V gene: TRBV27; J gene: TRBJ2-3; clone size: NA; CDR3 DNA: TGTGCCAGCAGTCCCCTCCGGGCCACTCGTGGAGATACGCAGTATTTT; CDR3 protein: CASSPLRATRGDTQYF
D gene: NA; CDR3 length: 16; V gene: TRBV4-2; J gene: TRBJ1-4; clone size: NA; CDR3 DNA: TGTGCCAGCAGCCAAGCCACGGGAGGGGTTAATGAAAAACTGTTTTTT; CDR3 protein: CASSQATGGVNEKLFF
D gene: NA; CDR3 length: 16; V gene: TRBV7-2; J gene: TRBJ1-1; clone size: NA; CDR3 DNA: TGTGCCAGCAGCTTTTTCTCAGGGACCCTAGGCACTGAAGCTTTCTTT; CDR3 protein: CASSFFSGTLGTEAFF
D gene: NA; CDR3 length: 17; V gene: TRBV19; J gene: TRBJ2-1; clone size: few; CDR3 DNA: TGTGCCAGTAGTATAACGTGGGGGGACAGTACCTACAATGAGCAGTTCTTC; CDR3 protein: CASSITWGDSTYNEQFF
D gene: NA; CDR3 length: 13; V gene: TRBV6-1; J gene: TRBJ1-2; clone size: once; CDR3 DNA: TGTGCCAGCAGTGAAGCAGGGGGGAATGGCTACACCTTC; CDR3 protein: CASSEAGGNGYTF
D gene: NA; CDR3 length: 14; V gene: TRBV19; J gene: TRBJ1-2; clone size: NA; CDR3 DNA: TGTGCCAGCTTGGGCGCAGGGTCTAACTATGGCTACACCTTC; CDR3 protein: CASLGAGSNYGYTF
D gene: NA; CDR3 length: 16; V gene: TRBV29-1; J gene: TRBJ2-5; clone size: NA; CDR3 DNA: NA; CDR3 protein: CSVDEFGPGGVETQYF
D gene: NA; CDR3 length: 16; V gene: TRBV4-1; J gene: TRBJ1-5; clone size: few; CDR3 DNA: TGCGCCAGCAGCCAAGGTTGGACAGATGGAAATCAGCCCCAGCATTTT; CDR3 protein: CASSQGWTDGNQPQHF
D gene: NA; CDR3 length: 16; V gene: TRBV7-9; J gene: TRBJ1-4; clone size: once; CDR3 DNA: TGTGCCAGCAGCTCCCCGGCGACGGGGCGGGATGAAAAACTGTTTTTT; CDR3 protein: CASSSPATGRDEKLFF
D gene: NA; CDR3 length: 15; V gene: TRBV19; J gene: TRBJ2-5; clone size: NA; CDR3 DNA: TGTGCCAGTAGTCCCGCCGGGTCTGGGGCGGAGACCCAGTACTTC; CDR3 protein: CASSPAGSGAETQYF
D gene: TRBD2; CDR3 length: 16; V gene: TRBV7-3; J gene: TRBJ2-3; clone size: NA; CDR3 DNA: TGTGCCAGCAGCTCCTCCGGGGCGGGAGGCACAGATACGCAGTATTTT; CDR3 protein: CASSSSGAGGTDTQYF
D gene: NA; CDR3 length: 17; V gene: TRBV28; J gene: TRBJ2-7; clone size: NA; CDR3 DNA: TGTGCCAGCAGTTCCCCCCGGGTAGGCGCGGGCTCCTACGAGCAGTACTTC; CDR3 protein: CASSSPRVGAGSYEQYF
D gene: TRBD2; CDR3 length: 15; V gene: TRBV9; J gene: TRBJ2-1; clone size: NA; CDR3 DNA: TGTGCCAGCAGCAGACTAGCGGGAGGGCCGAATGAGCAGTTCTTC; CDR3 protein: CASSRLAGGPNEQFF
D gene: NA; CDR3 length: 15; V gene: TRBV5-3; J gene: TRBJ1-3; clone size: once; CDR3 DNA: TGTGCCAGAAGCCCATGGACCAGCACTGGAAACACCATATATTTT; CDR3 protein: CARSPWTSTGNTIYF
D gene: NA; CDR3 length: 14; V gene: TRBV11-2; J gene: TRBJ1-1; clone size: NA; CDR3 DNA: TGTGCCAGCAGCTCCCGTCCGGGGGAAACTGAAGCTTTCTTT; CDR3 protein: CASSSRPGETEAFF
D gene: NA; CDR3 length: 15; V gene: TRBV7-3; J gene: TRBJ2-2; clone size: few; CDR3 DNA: TGTGCCAGCAGCTTCGACCAAGCTAACACCGGGGAGCTGTTTTTT; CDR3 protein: CASSFDQANTGELFF
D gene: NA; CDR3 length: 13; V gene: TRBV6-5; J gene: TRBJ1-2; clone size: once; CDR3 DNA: TGTGCCAGCAGCTCGACGGGGTACTATGGCTACACCTTC; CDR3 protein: CASSSTGYYGYTF
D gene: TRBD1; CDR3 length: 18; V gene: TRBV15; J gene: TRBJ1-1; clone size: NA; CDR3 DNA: TGTGCCACCAGCAAAAGCGACAGGGCCCCGAATGCTCGCACTGAAGCTTTCTTT; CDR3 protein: CATSKSDRAPNARTEAFF
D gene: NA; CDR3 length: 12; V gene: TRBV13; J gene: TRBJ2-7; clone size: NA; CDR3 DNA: TGTGCCAGCAGCTTAAGGGGGAGCGAGCAGTACTTC; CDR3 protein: CASSLRGSEQYF
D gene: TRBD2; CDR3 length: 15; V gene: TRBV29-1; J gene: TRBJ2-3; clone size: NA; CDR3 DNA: TGCAGCGTCCTCCAGACTAGCGGGGTGGCAGATACGCAGTATTTT; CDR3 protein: CSVLQTSGVADTQYF